Sequencing of this T cell receptor beta chain was carried out in a study of beta chain features in type 1 diabetes. Study-wide findings and caveats: Whether HLA type affects TCRB rearrangement stayed undetermined in the present work. PCR might show a preference for shorter templates, equally across patients and controls.

This clone was recorded a few times. Its specificity is not known. All of the isolated RNA was reverse transcribed, so expressed TCRB transcripts were sequenced. The assay was immunoSEQ multiplex PCR, and TCRdb's table has in-frame clones only and misses some. This sample has about 220,000 clones, with roughly a tenth found just once. V gave up 0 bases and J gave up 7 bases, with 7 bases separating them. The germline CDR1 and CDR2 sequences are SEHNR and FQNEAQ (reference sequence). This CDR3 has 12 residues. Blood was collected once per donor into heparin, averaging approximately 0.11 L. The material sequenced was central memory CD4+ T cells from blood. This chain uses TRBV7-9 with TRBJ2-7, with D uncertain. The receptor comes from a man between 18 and 29 years old in good health. This chain's CDR3 is CASSLASEEQYF. CDR3 in DNA: TGTGCCAGCAGCTTAGCATCGGAGGAGCAGTACTTC.